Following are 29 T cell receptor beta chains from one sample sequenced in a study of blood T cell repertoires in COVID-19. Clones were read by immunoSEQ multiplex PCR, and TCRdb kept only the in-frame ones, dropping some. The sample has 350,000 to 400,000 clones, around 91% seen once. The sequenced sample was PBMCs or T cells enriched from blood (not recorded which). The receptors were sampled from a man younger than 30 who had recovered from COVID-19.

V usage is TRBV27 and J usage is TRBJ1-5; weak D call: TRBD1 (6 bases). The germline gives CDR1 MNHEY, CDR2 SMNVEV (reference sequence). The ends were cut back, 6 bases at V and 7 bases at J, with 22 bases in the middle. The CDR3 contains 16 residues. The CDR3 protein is CASRPWGQGKRQPQHF. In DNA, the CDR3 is TGTGCCAGCAGACCATGGGGGCAGGGTAAGCGACAGCCCCAGCATTTT.

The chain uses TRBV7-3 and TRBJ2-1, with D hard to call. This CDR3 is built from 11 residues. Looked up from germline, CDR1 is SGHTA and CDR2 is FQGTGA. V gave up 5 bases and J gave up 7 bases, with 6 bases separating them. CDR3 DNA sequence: TGTGCCAGCAGCAACAGTAATGAGCAGTTCTTC. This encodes CASSNSNEQFF.

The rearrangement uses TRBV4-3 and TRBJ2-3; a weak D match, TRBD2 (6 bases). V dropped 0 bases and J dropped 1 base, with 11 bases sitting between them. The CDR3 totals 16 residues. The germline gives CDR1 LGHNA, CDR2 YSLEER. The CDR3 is CASSQDGGGGTDTQYF. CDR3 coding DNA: TGCGCCAGCAGCCAAGATGGCGGCGGGGGCACAGATACGCAGTATTTT.

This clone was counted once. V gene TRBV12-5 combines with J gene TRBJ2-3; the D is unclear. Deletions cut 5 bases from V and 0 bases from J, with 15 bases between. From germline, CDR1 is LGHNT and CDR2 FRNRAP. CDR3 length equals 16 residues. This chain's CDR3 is CASGPHSALSTDTQYF. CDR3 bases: TGTGCTAGTGGTCCGCACAGTGCTTTAAGCACAGATACGCAGTATTTT.

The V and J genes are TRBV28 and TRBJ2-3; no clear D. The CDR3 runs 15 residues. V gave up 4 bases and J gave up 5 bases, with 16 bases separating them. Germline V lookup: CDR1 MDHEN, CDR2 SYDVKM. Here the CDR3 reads CASSSPGSSGDTQYF. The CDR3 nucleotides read TGTGCCAGCAGTTCCCCTGGATCTTCGGGAGATACGCAGTATTTT.

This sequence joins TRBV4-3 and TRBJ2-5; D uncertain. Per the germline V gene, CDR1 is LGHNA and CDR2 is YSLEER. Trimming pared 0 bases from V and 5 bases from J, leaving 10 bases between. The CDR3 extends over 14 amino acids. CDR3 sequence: CASSQDPQAETQYF. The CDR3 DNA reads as TGCGCCAGCAGCCAAGATCCCCAGGCGGAGACCCAGTACTTC.

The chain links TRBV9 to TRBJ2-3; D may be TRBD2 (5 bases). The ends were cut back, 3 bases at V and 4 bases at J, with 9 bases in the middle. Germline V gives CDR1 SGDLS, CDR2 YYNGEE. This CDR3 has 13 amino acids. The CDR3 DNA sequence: TGTGCCAGCAGCGGCGGGTTCCCAGATACGCAGTATTTT. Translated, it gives CASSGGFPDTQYF.

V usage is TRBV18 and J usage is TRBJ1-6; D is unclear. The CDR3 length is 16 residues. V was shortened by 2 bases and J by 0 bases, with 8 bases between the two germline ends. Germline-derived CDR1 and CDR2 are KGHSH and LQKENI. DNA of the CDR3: TGTGCCAGCTCACCAAGGGAGAGCTCCTATAATTCACCCCTCCACTTT. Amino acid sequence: CASSPRESSYNSPLHF.

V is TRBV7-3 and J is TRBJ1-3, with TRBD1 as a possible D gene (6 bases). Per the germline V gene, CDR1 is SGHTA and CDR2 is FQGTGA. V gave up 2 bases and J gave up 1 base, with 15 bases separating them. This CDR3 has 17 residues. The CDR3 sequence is CASSLAPQGISGNTIYF. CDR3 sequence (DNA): TGTGCCAGCAGCTTAGCCCCACAGGGTATATCTGGAAACACCATATATTTT.

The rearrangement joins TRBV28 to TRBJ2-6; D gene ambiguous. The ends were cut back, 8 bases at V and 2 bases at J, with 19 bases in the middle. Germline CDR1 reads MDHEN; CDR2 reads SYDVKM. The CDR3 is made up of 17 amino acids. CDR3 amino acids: CASASTKPVAGANVLTF. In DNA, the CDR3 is TGTGCCAGCGCCTCAACCAAACCGGTTGCTGGGGCCAACGTCCTGACTTTC.

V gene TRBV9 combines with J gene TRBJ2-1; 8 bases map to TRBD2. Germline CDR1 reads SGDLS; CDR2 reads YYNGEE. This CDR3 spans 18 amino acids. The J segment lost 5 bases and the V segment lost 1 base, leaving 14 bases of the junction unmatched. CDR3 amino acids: CASSVSESLTSGHNEQFF. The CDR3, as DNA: TGTGCCAGCAGCGTATCGGAGTCCCTCACTAGCGGCCACAATGAGCAGTTCTTC.

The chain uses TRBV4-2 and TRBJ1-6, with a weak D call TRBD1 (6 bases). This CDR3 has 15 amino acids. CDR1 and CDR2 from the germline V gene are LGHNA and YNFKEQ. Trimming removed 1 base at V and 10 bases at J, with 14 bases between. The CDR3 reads CASSQVTGKGSPLHF. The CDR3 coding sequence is TGTGCCAGCAGCCAAGTGACAGGCAAAGGATCACCCCTCCACTTT.

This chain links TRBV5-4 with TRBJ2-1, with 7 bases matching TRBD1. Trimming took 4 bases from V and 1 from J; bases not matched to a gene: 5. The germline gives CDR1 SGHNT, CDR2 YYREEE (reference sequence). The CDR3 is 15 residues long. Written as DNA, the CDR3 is TGTGCCAGCAGCCTGTCGACAGGGTCCTACAATGAGCAGTTCTTC. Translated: CASSLSTGSYNEQFF.

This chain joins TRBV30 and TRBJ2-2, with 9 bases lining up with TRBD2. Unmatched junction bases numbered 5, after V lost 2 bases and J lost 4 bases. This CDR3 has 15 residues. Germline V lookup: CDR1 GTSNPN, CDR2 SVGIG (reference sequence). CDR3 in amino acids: CAWSLAGEGTGELFF. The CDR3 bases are TGTGCCTGGAGTTTAGCGGGAGAGGGCACCGGGGAGCTGTTTTTT. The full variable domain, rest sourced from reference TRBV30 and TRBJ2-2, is SQTIHQWPATLVQPVGSPLSLECTVEGTSNPNLYWYRQAAGRGLQLLFYSVGIGQISSEVPQNLSASRPQDRQFILSSKKLLLSDSGFYLCAWSLAGEGTGELFFGEGSRLTVL.

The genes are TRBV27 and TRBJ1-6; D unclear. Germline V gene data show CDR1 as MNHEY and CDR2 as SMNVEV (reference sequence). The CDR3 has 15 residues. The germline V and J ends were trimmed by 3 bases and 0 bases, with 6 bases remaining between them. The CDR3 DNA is TGTGCCAGCAGTTTGGGGAGCTCCTATAATTCACCCCTCCACTTT. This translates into CASSLGSSYNSPLHF.

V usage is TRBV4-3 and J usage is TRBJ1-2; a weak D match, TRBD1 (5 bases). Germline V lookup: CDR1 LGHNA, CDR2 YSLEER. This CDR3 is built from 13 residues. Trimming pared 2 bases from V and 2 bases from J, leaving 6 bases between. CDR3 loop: CASSQQGNYGYTF. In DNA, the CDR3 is TGCGCCAGCAGCCAACAGGGAAACTATGGCTACACCTTC.

DNA for the CDR3: TGTGCCAGCAGTCTGGCCCGAAATTCCTACAATGAGCAGTTCTTC. Translating it yields CASSLARNSYNEQFF. This chain uses TRBV5-4 with TRBJ2-1; D ambiguous. V dropped 5 bases and J dropped 1 base, with 13 bases sitting between them. Germline V gives CDR1 SGHNT, CDR2 YYREEE (reference sequence). The CDR3 sequence is 15 residues long.

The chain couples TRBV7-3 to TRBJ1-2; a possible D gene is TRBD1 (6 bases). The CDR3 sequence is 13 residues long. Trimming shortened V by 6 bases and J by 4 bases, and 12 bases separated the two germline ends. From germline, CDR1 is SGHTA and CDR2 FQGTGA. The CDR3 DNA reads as TGTGCCAGCAGGCGAGGACAGCGCTATGGCTACACCTTC. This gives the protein CASRRGQRYGYTF.

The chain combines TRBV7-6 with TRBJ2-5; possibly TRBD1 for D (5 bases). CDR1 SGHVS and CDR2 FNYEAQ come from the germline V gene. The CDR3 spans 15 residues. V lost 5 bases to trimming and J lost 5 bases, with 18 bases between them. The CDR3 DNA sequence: TGTGCCAGCAGCCCATCCCTAGGGGTAAAGGAGACCCAGTACTTC. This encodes CASSPSLGVKETQYF.

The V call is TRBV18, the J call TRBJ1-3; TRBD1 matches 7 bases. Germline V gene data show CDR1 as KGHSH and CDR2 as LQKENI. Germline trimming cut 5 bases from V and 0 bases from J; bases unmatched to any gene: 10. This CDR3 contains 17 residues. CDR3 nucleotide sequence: TGTGCCAGCTCAGGCGTCCAGGGGGACCACTCTGGAAACACCATATATTTT. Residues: CASSGVQGDHSGNTIYF.

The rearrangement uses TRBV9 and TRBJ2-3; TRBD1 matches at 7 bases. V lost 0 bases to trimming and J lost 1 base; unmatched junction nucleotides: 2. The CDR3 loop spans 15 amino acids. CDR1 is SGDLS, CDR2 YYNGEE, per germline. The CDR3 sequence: CASSVVDRGTDTQYF. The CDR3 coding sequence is TGTGCCAGCAGCGTAGTTGACAGGGGCACAGATACGCAGTATTTT. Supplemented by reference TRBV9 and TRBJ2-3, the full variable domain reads DSGVTQTPKHLITATGQRVTLRCSPRSGDLSVYWYQQSLDQGLQFLIQYYNGEERAKGNILERFSAQQFPDLHSELNLSSLELGDSALYFCASSVVDRGTDTQYFGPGTRLTVL.

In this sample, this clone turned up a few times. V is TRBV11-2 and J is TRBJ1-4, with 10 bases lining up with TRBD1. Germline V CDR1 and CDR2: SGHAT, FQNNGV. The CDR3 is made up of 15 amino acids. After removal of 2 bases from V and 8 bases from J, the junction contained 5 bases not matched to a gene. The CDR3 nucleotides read TGTGCCAGCAGCTTATCGACAGGGGGCAGCGAAAAACTGTTTTTT. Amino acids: CASSLSTGGSEKLFF.

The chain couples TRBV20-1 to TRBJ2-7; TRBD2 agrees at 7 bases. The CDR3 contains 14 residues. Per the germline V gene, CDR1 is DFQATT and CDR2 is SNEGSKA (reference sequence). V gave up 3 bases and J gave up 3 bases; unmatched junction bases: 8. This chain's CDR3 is CSASRSGRDYEQYF. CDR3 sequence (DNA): TGCAGTGCTAGTAGGTCGGGGAGGGACTACGAGCAGTACTTC.

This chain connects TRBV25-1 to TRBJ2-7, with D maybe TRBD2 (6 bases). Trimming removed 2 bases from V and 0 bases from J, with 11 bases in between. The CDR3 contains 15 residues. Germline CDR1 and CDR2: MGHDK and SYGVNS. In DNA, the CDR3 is TGTGCCAGCAGTGAAAACGGGCGGGGCTCCTACGAGCAGTACTTC. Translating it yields CASSENGRGSYEQYF.

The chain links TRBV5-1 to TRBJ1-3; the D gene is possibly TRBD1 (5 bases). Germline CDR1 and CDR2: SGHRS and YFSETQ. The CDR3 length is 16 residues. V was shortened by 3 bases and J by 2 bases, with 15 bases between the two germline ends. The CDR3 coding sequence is TGCGCCAGCAGCTCCAGATCAGGGTCTACTGGAAACACCATATATTTT. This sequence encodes CASSSRSGSTGNTIYF.

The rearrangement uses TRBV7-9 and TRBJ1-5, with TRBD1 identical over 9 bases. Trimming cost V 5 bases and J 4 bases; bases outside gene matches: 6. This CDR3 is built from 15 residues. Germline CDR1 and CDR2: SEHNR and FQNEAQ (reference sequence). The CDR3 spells CASSPTGTGNQPQHF. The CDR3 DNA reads TGTGCCAGCAGCCCAACCGGGACAGGGAATCAGCCCCAGCATTTT.

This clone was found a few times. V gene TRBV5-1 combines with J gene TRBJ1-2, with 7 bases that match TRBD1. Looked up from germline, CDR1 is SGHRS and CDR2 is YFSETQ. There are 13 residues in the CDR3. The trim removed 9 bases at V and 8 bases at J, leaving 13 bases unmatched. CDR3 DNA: TGCGCCACACAAGACAGGGAAGCGGGCGGCTACACCTTC. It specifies CATQDREAGGYTF.

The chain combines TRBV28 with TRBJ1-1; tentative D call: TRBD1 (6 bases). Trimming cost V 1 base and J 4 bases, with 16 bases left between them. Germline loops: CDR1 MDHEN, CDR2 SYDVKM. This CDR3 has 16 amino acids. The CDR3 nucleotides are TGTGCCAGCAGTTTATTAAAGGACAGCGGGGTCACTGAAGCTTTCTTT. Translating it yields CASSLLKDSGVTEAFF.

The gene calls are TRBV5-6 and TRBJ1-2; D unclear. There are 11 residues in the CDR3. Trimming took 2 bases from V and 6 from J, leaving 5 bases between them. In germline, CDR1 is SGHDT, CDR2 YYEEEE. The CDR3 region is CASSLSHGYTF. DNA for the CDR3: TGTGCCAGCAGCTTAAGCCATGGCTACACCTTC. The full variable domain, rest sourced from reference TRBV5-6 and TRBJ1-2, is DAGVTQSPTHLIKTRGQQVTLRCSPKSGHDTVSWYQQALGQGPQFIFQYYEEEERQRGNFPDRFSGHQFPNYSSELNVNALLLGDSALYLCASSLSHGYTFGSGTRLTVV.